This T cell receptor (beta chain) was identified in a study of T cell repertoires in ileal Crohn's disease. TCRdb keeps only in-frame clones here, not all; method: immunoSEQ multiplex PCR. Seen here are 10,000 to 15,000 clones, 75% to 85% observed once, and the top ten hold roughly 10%. As for time point: neoterminal ileum biopsy at postoperative endoscopy, about 6 months after surgery. This clone was observed a single time. Because the CDR3's place on the DNA is in doubt, the DNA is left out and the CDR3 is given as listed by TCRdb. Counting both end residues, the CDR3 totals 15 amino acids. Germline V gene lookup returns CDR1 SGHRS and CDR2 YFSETQ.

The gene calls are TRBV5-1 and TRBJ2-1; TRBD1 was called by the table and not checked on the DNA. Material: ileal tissue. The source of this sequence is an adult with Crohn's disease. CDR3 sequence: CASSLERTPSVEQFF.